These T cell receptor beta chains were read from a single sample in a study of blood T cell repertoires in COVID-19. The assay was immunoSEQ multiplex PCR, and TCRdb's table has in-frame clones only and misses some. Among more than 350,000 clones listed, 87% were seen once. The sequenced sample consisted of PBMCs or T cells enriched from blood (not recorded which). These receptors all come from a woman aged 45 to 65 who had recovered from COVID-19. The CDR3 runs from the conserved cysteine through the conserved F or W. The D gene is left open where the match is weak. Clone size, where shown, is once, few, many, or a class for clones that have expanded.

d_call: TRBD1; cdr3_length: 14; clone_size: NA; v_call: TRBV6-5; j_call: TRBJ2-7; cdr3_nt: TGTGCCAGCAGAGGAACCGGGACAGGGGACGAGCAGTACTTC; cdr3_aa: CASRGTGTGDEQYF
d_call: NA; cdr3_length: 15; clone_size: few; v_call: TRBV5-1; j_call: TRBJ1-6; cdr3_nt: TGCGCCAGCAGCTTGGTTGGGGAGGGTAATTCACCCCTCCACTTT; cdr3_aa: CASSLVGEGNSPLHF
d_call: TRBD2; cdr3_length: 18; clone_size: NA; v_call: TRBV7-9; j_call: TRBJ2-2; cdr3_nt: TGTGCCAGCAGCTTACCCATGACTAGCGGGGCGAACACCGGGGAGCTGTTTTTT; cdr3_aa: CASSLPMTSGANTGELFF
d_call: TRBD1; cdr3_length: 13; clone_size: NA; v_call: TRBV12-3/TRBV12-4; j_call: TRBJ1-5; cdr3_nt: TGTGCCAGCGAGGGGACAGGGGGTCAGCCCCAGCATTTT; cdr3_aa: CASEGTGGQPQHF
d_call: NA; cdr3_length: 12; clone_size: once; v_call: TRBV7-9; j_call: TRBJ2-7; cdr3_nt: TGTGCCAGCGGCAGGGTTACCTACGAGCAGTACTTC; cdr3_aa: CASGRVTYEQYF
d_call: NA; cdr3_length: 12; clone_size: NA; v_call: TRBV6-5; j_call: TRBJ1-2; cdr3_nt: TGTGCCAGCAGTTACACCGACGCGGGACGGCCCTTC; cdr3_aa: CASSYTDAGRPF
d_call: NA; cdr3_length: 13; clone_size: NA; v_call: TRBV6-5; j_call: TRBJ1-5; cdr3_nt: TGTGCCAGCAAGGCAGGGATGGATCAGCCCCAGCATTTT; cdr3_aa: CASKAGMDQPQHF
d_call: NA; cdr3_length: 14; clone_size: NA; v_call: TRBV28; j_call: TRBJ1-5; cdr3_nt: TGTGCCAGCAACGGACAGAGTAGCAATCAGCCCCAGCATTTT; cdr3_aa: CASNGQSSNQPQHF
d_call: NA; cdr3_length: 14; clone_size: NA; v_call: TRBV19; j_call: TRBJ1-3; cdr3_nt: TGTGAAACGGGGCAGGGGCCCTCTGGAAACACCATATATTTT; cdr3_aa: CETGQGPSGNTIYF
d_call: NA; cdr3_length: 15; clone_size: NA; v_call: TRBV6-5; j_call: TRBJ1-2; cdr3_nt: TGTGCCAGCAGTTACTCGATACAGTTAAACTATGGCTACACCTTC; cdr3_aa: CASSYSIQLNYGYTF
d_call: TRBD1; cdr3_length: 15; clone_size: NA; v_call: TRBV7-8; j_call: TRBJ1-6; cdr3_nt: TGTGCCAGCAGCTGGGGGACAGGGGGAGGCTCACCCCTCCACTTT; cdr3_aa: CASSWGTGGGSPLHF
d_call: NA; cdr3_length: 19; clone_size: NA; v_call: TRBV21-1; j_call: TRBJ1-6; cdr3_nt: TGTGCCAGCAGCAAAGAGACCCGGACAGCAACACCCTATAATTCACCCCTCCACTTT; cdr3_aa: CASSKETRTATPYNSPLHF
d_call: NA; cdr3_length: 11; clone_size: NA; v_call: TRBV20-1; j_call: TRBJ1-2; cdr3_nt: TGCAGTGCTAGAGATGACAGTGGCTACACCTTC; cdr3_aa: CSARDDSGYTF
d_call: NA; cdr3_length: 14; clone_size: NA; v_call: TRBV7-9; j_call: TRBJ2-1; cdr3_nt: TGTGCCAGCAGCTCGGGATTTATGGGCAATGAGCAGTTCTTC; cdr3_aa: CASSSGFMGNEQFF
d_call: TRBD1; cdr3_length: 15; clone_size: NA; v_call: TRBV18; j_call: TRBJ1-5; cdr3_nt: TGTGCCAGCTCACCACCGGGACAGGCTAATCAGCCCCAGCATTTT; cdr3_aa: CASSPPGQANQPQHF